This entry features one T cell receptor beta chain sequence. Germline and junction disagree at one end, which may indicate a read error. These data originate in a study of blood T cell repertoires in COVID-19. Generated by immunoSEQ multiplex PCR, the TCRdb table keeps only in-frame clones and is missing some. The sample lists tens of thousands of clones; around 80% were seen once. Germline-derived CDR1 and CDR2 are SEHNR and FQNEAQ (reference sequence). This CDR3 has 11 residues. The chain links TRBV7-9 to TRBJ2-5; no firm D call. Sequenced material: peripheral blood. This sequence originates from a human donor in a cohort sampled during active COVID-19. The CDR3 nucleotides read TGTGCCAGCAGCTTACGAGAGGCCCAGTACTTC. Translation: CASSLREAQYF.